This T cell receptor (beta chain) was retrieved from a study of OX40 agonist ivuxolimab in advanced cancers. Study as a whole: Patients received ivuxolimab, an intravenous treatment, every 2 weeks at 0.01 to 10 mg/kg. Overall study findings and caveats: At 0.1 to 3.0 mg/kg and by week 6, clonal expansion occurred in CD4+ and CD8+ blood T cells.

Produced via immunoSEQ multiplex PCR; TCRdb's table is partial and in-frame only. The sample yields tens of thousands of clones, approximately 84% seen once. The CDR3 sequence is 16 residues long. V lost 2 bases and J 7 bases, leaving 18 bases between the germline ends. Germline loops: CDR1 SNHLY, CDR2 FYNNEI. Regarding this clone: The antigen remains undetermined.

The TCR comes from an adult with an advanced solid tumor such as melanoma, head and neck, liver or kidney cancer. The specimen was CD4+ or CD8+ T cells sorted from blood, collected in a trial of the OX40 agonist ivuxolimab. The chain has TRBV2 and TRBJ2-1; D possibly corresponds to TRBD2 (6 bases). The chain's CDR3 is CASSERAGRGLNEQFF. CDR3 sequence (DNA): TGTGCCAGCAGTGAAAGGGCGGGGAGAGGTTTGAATGAGCAGTTCTTC. Looking up the rest from reference TRBV2 and TRBJ2-1 gives the full variable domain: EPEVTQTPSHQVTQMGQEVILRCVPISNHLYFYWYRQILGQKVEFLVSFYNNEISEKSEIFDDQFSVERPDGSNFTLKIRSTKLEDSAMYFCASSERAGRGLNEQFFGPGTRLTVL.